The 32 T cell receptor beta chains presented below share a single source sample, sequenced in a study of T cell changes during pregnancy in multiple sclerosis. TCRdb's copy holds only in-frame clones and misses some; the assay was immunoSEQ multiplex PCR. The data contain some 60,000 clones, 91% of them singletons. The specimen was CD4+ T cells from peripheral blood mononuclear cells, collected in the first trimester of pregnancy. The origin of the receptors is a female donor with multiple sclerosis, enrolled in a pregnancy study.

The J gene is TRBJ2-5, the V gene TRBV19, with D possibly TRBD1 on 6 matching bases. CDR1 is LNHDA and CDR2 is SQIVND in the germline V gene (reference sequence). The CDR3 runs 14 residues. Trimming stripped 5 bases from V and 5 bases from J, with 15 bases between. The CDR3 nucleotides are TGTGCCAGTAGTTTCGGCAGAGACAGGGAGACCCAGTACTTC. It encodes CASSFGRDRETQYF. The full variable domain, rest sourced from reference TRBV19 and TRBJ2-5, is DGGITQSPKYLFRKEGQNVTLSCEQNLNHDAMYWYRQDPGQGLRLIYYSQIVNDFQKGDIAEGYSVSREKKESFPLTVTSAQKNPTAFYLCASSFGRDRETQYFGPGTRLLVL.

J is TRBJ1-1 and V is TRBV7-2; D unresolved. Germline CDR1 reads SGHTA; CDR2 reads FQGNSA. This CDR3 contains 14 residues. Trimming took off 2 bases at V and 3 bases at J, with 10 bases between the two ends. CDR3 coding DNA: TGTGCCAGCAGCTTACTACACAGTGACACTGAAGCTTTCTTT. As protein: CASSLLHSDTEAFF.

This chain links TRBV2 with TRBJ1-2; the match to TRBD1 covers 8 bases. Germline CDR1 is SNHLY and CDR2 is FYNNEI. After removal of 5 bases from V and 2 bases from J, the junction contained 4 bases not matched to a gene. CDR3 size: 14 residues. The chain's CDR3 is CASSPDRANYGYTF. The DNA of the CDR3 is TGTGCCAGCAGTCCGGACAGGGCCAACTATGGCTACACCTTC.

The sample holds one count of this clone. The genes are TRBV7-7 and TRBJ1-3; 7 nucleotides agree with TRBD1. The V and J ends lost 5 bases and 0 bases, in that order; junction bases with no gene match: 4. CDR1 and CDR2 from the germline V gene are SSHAT and FNYEAQ (reference sequence). The CDR3 spans 15 residues. CDR3 protein: CASSPGTVSGNTIYF. CDR3 nucleotide sequence: TGTGCCAGCAGCCCCGGGACAGTCTCTGGAAACACCATATATTTT.

The chain recombines TRBV7-2 with TRBJ2-5; TRBD1 matches at 9 bases. The trim removed 3 bases at V and 2 bases at J, leaving 1 base unmatched. There are 14 residues in the CDR3. CDR1 SGHTA and CDR2 FQGNSA come from the germline V gene. The DNA for the CDR3 is TGTGCCAGCAGCTTGGACAGGGGACAAGAGACCCAGTACTTC. This encodes CASSLDRGQETQYF.

The chain employs TRBV5-1 and TRBJ2-5; 8 nucleotides align to TRBD1. The CDR3 runs 14 residues. Trimming removed 4 bases from V and 2 bases from J; junction bases left unmatched: 4. Per the germline V gene, CDR1 is SGHRS and CDR2 is YFSETQ. The CDR3 DNA follows: TGCGCCAGCAGCGAGGGACAGGCACAAGAGACCCAGTACTTC. It translates to CASSEGQAQETQYF.

The V call is TRBV9, the J call TRBJ2-5; 7 bases align to TRBD1. The CDR3 spans 14 residues. Germline assignment: CDR1 SGDLS and CDR2 YYNGEE. V shed 4 bases and J 1 base; nucleotides not matched to a gene: 4. This chain's CDR3 is CASSPDRAQETQYF. CDR3 coding DNA: TGTGCCAGCAGCCCTGACAGGGCCCAAGAGACCCAGTACTTC. The full variable domain, its missing parts supplied by reference TRBV9 and TRBJ2-5, is DSGVTQTPKHLITATGQRVTLRCSPRSGDLSVYWYQQSLDQGLQFLIQYYNGEERAKGNILERFSAQQFPDLHSELNLSSLELGDSALYFCASSPDRAQETQYFGPGTRLLVL.

The rearrangement links TRBV28 to TRBJ1-5; 9 bases match TRBD1. This CDR3 spans 13 amino acids. Germline loops: CDR1 MDHEN, CDR2 SYDVKM. V shed 4 bases, J shed 10 bases, and the junction held 5 bases outside the gene matches. The CDR3 region has the DNA TGTGCCAGCAGTTGGGACAGGGAAAGACCCCAGCATTTT. Protein sequence: CASSWDRERPQHF.

V gene TRBV5-4 combines with J gene TRBJ2-3; 8 bases agree with TRBD1. CDR1 is SGHNT and CDR2 is YYREEE in the germline V gene (reference sequence). The CDR3 runs 15 residues. The V segment lost 5 bases and the J segment 4 bases; nucleotides outside the gene matches: 9. The CDR3 coding sequence is TGTGCCAGCAGTCCTTCAGGGGGCAGGGCAGATACGCAGTATTTT. Translating it yields CASSPSGGRADTQYF. The full variable domain, in which reference TRBV5-4 and TRBJ2-3 provide the parts outside the CDR3, is ETGVTQSPTHLIKTRGQQVTLRCSSQSGHNTVSWYQQALGQGPQFIFQYYREEENGRGNFPPRFSGLQFPNYSSELNVNALELDDSALYLCASSPSGGRADTQYFGPGTRLTVL.

In DNA, the CDR3 is TGTGCCAGCAGTGCTTCGGCAGGTCCCTGGGACACTGAAGCTTTCTTT. Translation: CASSASAGPWDTEAFF. V usage is TRBV6-4 and J usage is TRBJ1-1; D gene unclear. The CDR3 runs to 16 residues. Germline values: CDR1 MRHNA, CDR2 SNTAGT. V was pared by 4 bases and J by 3 bases, with 18 bases between.

This sequence joins TRBV5-1 and TRBJ1-1, with D tentatively TRBD1 (6 bases). The length of the CDR3 is 13 residues. Germline V gives CDR1 SGHRS, CDR2 YFSETQ. Trimming took off 6 bases at V and 1 base at J, with 10 bases between the two ends. The CDR3 DNA sequence: TGCGCCAGCACTCAGGGACAGAACACTGAAGCTTTCTTT. The encoded protein is CASTQGQNTEAFF.

The chain combines TRBV7-9 with TRBJ2-7, with D perhaps matching TRBD1 (5 bases). Per the germline V gene, CDR1 is SEHNR and CDR2 is FQNEAQ (reference sequence). The CDR3 consists of 15 residues. The V and J ends lost 5 bases and 0 bases respectively, with 14 bases between them. The CDR3 spells CASSQSGRVSYEQYF. The CDR3 DNA reads as TGTGCCAGCAGCCAGAGTGGCAGGGTCTCCTACGAGCAGTACTTC. Variable domain in full (rest from reference TRBV7-9 and TRBJ2-7): DTGVSQNPRHKITKRGQNVTFRCDPISEHNRLYWYRQTLGQGPEFLTYFQNEAQLEKSRLLSDRFSAERPKGSFSTLEIQRTEQGDSAMYLCASSQSGRVSYEQYFGPGTRLTVT.

CDR3 coding DNA: TGTGCCAGCTCACCGCCCTCACTAGCGGGGGGGTTTGAGCAGTTCTTC. Its translation: CASSPPSLAGGFEQFF. J is TRBJ2-1 and V is TRBV18; the match to TRBD2 covers 13 bases. This CDR3 region has 16 residues. Losses at the gene ends were 3 bases for V and 9 bases for J; bases not matched to a gene: 8. Germline CDR1 is KGHSH and CDR2 is LQKENI.

The chain has TRBV7-8 and TRBJ1-3; possibly TRBD1 for D (6 bases). CDR3 size: 15 residues. The germline V and J ends were trimmed by 1 base and 4 bases, with 11 bases remaining between them. Germline loops: CDR1 SGHVS, CDR2 FQNEAQ. CDR3 region: CASSLGLQGGNTIYF. For the CDR3, the DNA is TGTGCCAGCAGCTTAGGGCTGCAGGGGGGAAACACCATATATTTT.

Comment on this clone: Since no conserved phenylalanine or tryptophan closes the CDR3, a read error is the likely cause. It is unclear where the CDR3 begins or ends on the DNA, so no DNA is shown, and the CDR3 is as TCRdb lists it. This sequence joins TRBV5-6 and TRBJ1-1. The germline V gene has CDR1 SGHDT and CDR2 YYEEEE. The CDR3 region is 15 residues in length, termini included. The CDR3 reads CASSLWQTTLKLYPV.

V usage is TRBV27 and J usage is TRBJ1-2; 9 positions agree with TRBD1. The CDR3 consists of 15 residues. Germline-derived CDR1 and CDR2 are MNHEY and SMNVEV (reference sequence). Trimming at V came to 5 bases and at J to 4 bases, leaving 8 bases not matched to a gene. In nucleotides, the CDR3 is TGTGCCAGCAGTCCCCAGGACAGGGGTACCTATGGCTACACCTTC. Protein product: CASSPQDRGTYGYTF.

The table lists this clone with a count of one. The chain links TRBV20-1 to TRBJ1-1, with 7 positions matching TRBD1. The CDR3 is 11 residues long. With V trimmed by 6 bases and J by 8 bases, 6 bases remained unmatched. Germline V lookup: CDR1 DFQATT, CDR2 SNEGSKA (reference sequence). CDR3 DNA: TGCAGTGCGACCGGGACAGACGAAGCTTTCTTT. This codes for CSATGTDEAFF.

On this clone itself: This CDR3 is also generated by other DNA sequences in the sample. The chain combines TRBV9 with TRBJ2-7; the match to TRBD2 covers 8 bases. V lost 4 bases and J lost 4; bases outside the gene matches: 4. Germline lookup yields CDR1 SGDLS and CDR2 YYNGEE. This CDR3 is built from 13 residues. CDR3 in amino acids: CASSTGTSYEQYF. In nucleotides, the CDR3 is TGTGCCAGCAGCACAGGGACTAGTTACGAGCAGTACTTC.

The rearrangement links TRBV5-4 to TRBJ1-1; 11 bases line up with TRBD1. The CDR3 loop spans 15 amino acids. Germline assignment: CDR1 SGHNT and CDR2 YYREEE (reference sequence). V shed 3 bases, J shed 5 bases, and the junction held 6 bases outside the gene matches. The CDR3 here is CASSSRDRGETEAFF. Written as DNA, the CDR3 is TGTGCCAGCAGCTCCCGGGACAGGGGGGAGACTGAAGCTTTCTTT.

The CDR3 is CASSWGIAGGPKTQYF. CDR3 in DNA: TGTGCCAGCAGCTGGGGGATCGCGGGGGGCCCGAAGACCCAGTACTTC. The chain carries TRBV5-6 and TRBJ2-5, with 8 bases lining up with TRBD2. The junction had 13 bases not matched to a gene; V was cut back by 3 bases and J by 6 bases. The germline gives CDR1 SGHDT, CDR2 YYEEEE. CDR3 length: 16 amino acids.

The chain links TRBV11-2 to TRBJ2-2; 15 nucleotides match TRBD2. Trimming removed 4 bases from V and 1 base from J; junction bases left unmatched: 4. CDR1 is SGHAT, CDR2 FQNNGV, per germline. The CDR3 sequence is 18 residues long. The CDR3 DNA is TGTGCCAGCAGCTCTGGGACTAGCGGGGGGAGGAACACCGGGGAGCTGTTTTTT. Its protein product is CASSSGTSGGRNTGELFF.

The rearrangement joins TRBV7-9 to TRBJ1-2; D is possibly TRBD1 (5 bases). Germline V gene data show CDR1 as SEHNR and CDR2 as FQNEAQ (reference sequence). Trimming stripped 5 bases from V and 2 bases from J, with 9 bases between. The CDR3 has 13 residues. CDR3 residues: CASSLRQNYGYTF. In DNA form, the CDR3 reads TGTGCCAGCAGCCTAAGACAGAACTATGGCTACACCTTC. Together with reference TRBV7-9 and TRBJ1-2, the CDR3 gives the full variable domain: DTGVSQNPRHKITKRGQNVTFRCDPISEHNRLYWYRQTLGQGPEFLTYFQNEAQLEKSRLLSDRFSAERPKGSFSTLEIQRTEQGDSAMYLCASSLRQNYGYTFGSGTRLTVV.

The V and J genes are TRBV19 and TRBJ1-2; D is undetermined. V was pared by 5 bases and J by 4 bases, with 17 bases between. Germline-derived CDR1 and CDR2 are LNHDA and SQIVND (reference sequence). The CDR3 runs to 15 residues. The CDR3 is CASSGSPPGSYGYTF. In DNA, the CDR3 is TGTGCCAGTAGTGGGTCGCCACCCGGGAGCTATGGCTACACCTTC.

The chain is built from TRBV7-2 and TRBJ2-5; TRBD2 aligns across 14 bases. This CDR3 is built from 15 residues. Germline V lookup: CDR1 SGHTA, CDR2 FQGNSA. After removal of 7 bases from V and 7 bases from J, the junction contained 8 bases not matched to a gene. As DNA, the CDR3 is TGTGCCAGCATACGACTAGCGGGGGGGCGGGGGACCCAGTACTTC. It yields the protein CASIRLAGGRGTQYF.

The gene calls are TRBV12-5 and TRBJ2-2; 14 positions agree with TRBD2. Trimming cost V 3 bases and J 5 bases; bases outside gene matches: 14. CDR3 size: 20 residues. Germline assignment: CDR1 LGHNT and CDR2 FRNRAP. The CDR3 coding sequence is TGTGCTAGTGGTTTCGTCCGGGGACTAGCGGGGGAAAAGGGAACCGGGGAGCTGTTTTTT. Its protein is CASGFVRGLAGEKGTGELFF. Combining the CDR3 with reference TRBV12-5 and TRBJ2-2 gives the whole variable domain DARVTQTPRHKVTEMGQEVTMRCQPILGHNTVFWYRQTMMQGLELLAYFRNRAPLDDSGMPKDRFSAEMPDATLATLKIQPSEPRDSAVYFCASGFVRGLAGEKGTGELFFGEGSRLTVL.

This chain connects TRBV4-3 to TRBJ2-1; 14 bases are shared with TRBD2. The ends lost 6 bases at V and 7 bases at J; junction bases unmatched: 8. The CDR3 totals 16 residues. The germline V gene encodes CDR1 LGHNA and CDR2 YSLEER. CDR3 residues: CASRGRLAGGSNEQFF. CDR3 sequence (DNA): TGCGCCAGCAGGGGGCGACTAGCGGGGGGGTCAAATGAGCAGTTCTTC.

This clone has a single count. The V and J genes are TRBV19 and TRBJ2-1; maybe TRBD2 (7 bases). CDR3 length: 14 residues. Trimming cost V 3 bases and J 8 bases, with 14 bases left between them. Germline CDR1 and CDR2: LNHDA and SQIVND (reference sequence). CDR3 nucleotide sequence: TGTGCCAGTAGTATGACGGGGGGCCGGGATGAGCAGTTCTTC. As protein: CASSMTGGRDEQFF.

The V call is TRBV4-3, the J call TRBJ1-6, with D tentatively TRBD1 (6 bases). The germline CDR1 and CDR2 sequences are LGHNA and YSLEER. Trimming left V 4 bases short and J 9 bases short, with 16 bases between. CDR3 length: 15 amino acids. CDR3 sequence reads: CASSPGDTLVSPLHF. The CDR3 DNA is TGCGCCAGCAGCCCCGGGGACACCCTCGTTTCACCCCTCCACTTT.

The rearrangement uses TRBV11-2 and TRBJ1-1; D may be TRBD1 (5 bases). Germline CDR1 is SGHAT and CDR2 is FQNNGV. This CDR3 has 16 amino acids. V was pared by 1 base and J by 0 bases, with 12 bases between. The CDR3 DNA is TGTGCCAGCAGCTTAGTGGGGACTCCCATGAACACTGAAGCTTTCTTT. Its protein is CASSLVGTPMNTEAFF.

CDR3 DNA: TGTGCCATCAAGGGGTTAGGGAACGCAGATACGCAGTATTTT. Residues: CAIKGLGNADTQYF. The rearrangement links TRBV10-3 to TRBJ2-3, with D perhaps TRBD1 (5 bases). V dropped 7 bases and J dropped 4 bases, with 15 bases sitting between them. Germline CDR1 and CDR2: ENHRY and SYGVKD. This CDR3 has 14 residues.

J is TRBJ2-7 and V is TRBV27, with D possibly TRBD1 on 6 matching bases. This CDR3 has 15 residues. Deletions cut 4 bases from V and 3 bases from J, with 16 bases between. Germline-derived CDR1 and CDR2 are MNHEY and SMNVEV (reference sequence). The CDR3 spells CASSSPTTGIYEQYF. In DNA form, the CDR3 reads TGTGCCAGCAGTTCCCCTACCACAGGGATCTACGAGCAGTACTTC.

The chain carries TRBV5-1 and TRBJ2-3; D perhaps matches TRBD2 (5 bases). The germline CDR1 and CDR2 sequences are SGHRS and YFSETQ. The CDR3 is 15 amino acids. V was pared by 0 bases and J by 2 bases, with 10 bases between. CDR3 protein: CASSLEGSLTDTQYF. CDR3 nucleotides: TGCGCCAGCAGCTTGGAAGGGAGCCTCACAGATACGCAGTATTTT. Full variable domain (rest looked up from reference TRBV5-1 and TRBJ2-3): KAGVTQTPRYLIKTRGQQVTLSCSPISGHRSVSWYQQTPGQGLQFLFEYFSETQRNKGNFPGRFSGRQFSNSRSEMNVSTLELGDSALYLCASSLEGSLTDTQYFGPGTRLTVL.